A single TCR beta chain is shown here with its context. The sample originates from a study of blood T cell repertoires in COVID-19. Study summary: PBMCs, B-cell-depleted T cells, or T cells provided the cDNA or gDNA that made up the material.

Recruitment covered fewer than 25 US areas and drew participants whose ages spanned roughly 18 to 100 years. Clones were sequenced by immunoSEQ multiplex PCR, and TCRdb holds only the in-frame ones, with some missing. The sample includes about 270,000 clones, less than 95% of them seen just once. CDR3 length: 16 residues. Germline CDR1 reads MDHEN; CDR2 reads SYDVKM. V lost 4 bases and J lost 6; bases outside the gene matches: 13. This TCR was sampled from a man aged 35 to 55 who had been exposed to COVID-19. The chain recombines TRBV28 with TRBJ2-7, with 9 bases that match TRBD1. Material for sequencing was PBMCs or T cells enriched from blood (not recorded which). CDR3 DNA: TGTGCCAGCAGTTGGAACGTGAGGACAGGGGAGGTCGAGCAGTACTTC. Translation gives CASSWNVRTGEVEQYF.